This T cell receptor (beta chain) was sequenced in a study of shared clonotypes between healthy human individuals. As for the study in general: Donor ages ranged 18 to 49 years: a couple of women, a few men. Findings of the study overall: The four-donor shared clonotypes exceeded non-shared clonotypes in generation probability, with non-shared ones scoring lower. Researchers found naive subsets generally carried larger estimated richness than memory subsets.

This CDR3 has 12 residues. Looked up from germline, CDR1 is MNHNS and CDR2 is SASEGT. Trimming left V 6 bases short and J 5 bases short, with 9 bases between. Only Caucasian adults living in Nashville, Tennessee served as donors. Data came from immunoSEQ multiplex PCR; TCRdb stores just in-frame clones and leaves some out. The repertoire consists of approximately 100,000 clones, with about two thirds occurring once and the leading ten covering around 41%. Details on this clone: Its antigen is currently unknown.

The J gene is TRBJ2-3, the V gene TRBV6-1; the D is unclear. The receptor comes from a man younger than 40 in good health. What was sequenced was memory CD8+ T cells sorted from blood. Subset here: CD45RO+ cells pooled with CCR7-negative TemRA cells. The CDR3 is CASRDLVDTQYF. For the CDR3, the DNA is TGTGCCAGCAGGGATCTGGTAGATACGCAGTATTTT.